A selection of T cell receptor beta chains follows, all from one sample in a study of T cells after yellow fever vaccination. TCRdb re-analysed the 5' RACE reads in MiXCR, keeping a single row per CDR3 protein. The table shows some 600,000 distinct CDR3 sequences, with about 15% occurring only once. The sequencing here drew on PBMCs, taken roughly 5 days after the first yellow fever vaccination. The receptors were sampled from a man younger than 30 who received the YFV17D yellow fever vaccine. The conserved cysteine and the conserved F or W are not part of the CDR3 here. Fields, in order: D gene, J gene, V gene, CDR3 protein. A D gene is named only where the DNA matches it firmly.

-,TRBJ2-2,TRBV5-4,ASSPAGMNTGELF
-,TRBJ1-3,TRBV7-2,ASSLYGAGGNTIY
-,TRBJ2-2,TRBV20-1,SARDRVNTGELF
-,TRBJ1-1,TRBV5-6,ASTLYGVMNTEAF
-,TRBJ2-1,TRBV3-1,ASSQNSREQF
-,TRBJ1-2,TRBV4-1,ASSVNRDQRYGYT
-,TRBJ2-2,TRBV7-3,ASSLNARGNTGELF
-,TRBJ2-3,TRBV7-9,ASSLARGGGSDTQY
-,TRBJ2-3,TRBV5-1,ASSTDLGSPSPDTQY
TRBD2,TRBJ2-2,TRBV12-3/TRBV12-4,ASSLVAGSTGELF
TRBD1,TRBJ2-7,TRBV20-1,SAILLGRTGGNEQY
-,TRBJ2-6,TRBV28,ASSPGRAGANVLT
TRBD2,TRBJ2-1,TRBV7-2,ASSPLAGSYNEQF
-,TRBJ2-3,TRBV4-1,ASSRLGTTDTQY
-,TRBJ2-2,TRBV15,ATSRDRGPGNTGELF
-,TRBJ1-3,TRBV9,ASSVEPLIGNTIY
-,TRBJ2-1,TRBV7-9,ASSLAQAHWDEQF
-,TRBJ1-6,TRBV30,AWSAGGGVGNSPLH
TRBD2,TRBJ2-2,TRBV7-2,ASTEGLANTGELF
-,TRBJ2-1,TRBV11-2,ASSPNVGGGSYNEQF
-,TRBJ2-1,TRBV29-1,SVRQGWYEQF
TRBD1,TRBJ1-2,TRBV27,ASSLGTDPYGYT
TRBD1,TRBJ1-4,TRBV6-1,ASRDPWTGHEKLF
TRBD1,TRBJ2-2,TRBV4-1,ASSKQGAMNTGELF
-,TRBJ2-3,TRBV12-3/TRBV12-4,ASTPAIRTHTQY
-,TRBJ2-1,TRBV28,ASSSLDSASYNEQF
-,TRBJ1-2,TRBV7-9,ASSLEPVLGYT
-,TRBJ1-1,TRBV2,ASSGGAGTEAF
TRBD1,TRBJ2-1,TRBV20-1,SASWDRDYNEQF
-,TRBJ1-4,TRBV18,ASSPAGGGNEKLF
-,TRBJ2-5,TRBV5-4,ASSLSAKSQETQY
TRBD1,TRBJ2-1,TRBV2,ASRPGTGGMNEQF
TRBD2,TRBJ2-2,TRBV10-1,ASSHPSGGSGELF
TRBD2,TRBJ2-2,TRBV2,ATRLAGDYTGELF
-,TRBJ1-1,TRBV5-1,ASSSTTDMNTEAF
-,TRBJ1-6,TRBV3-1,ASSLRALSSYNSPLH
-,TRBJ2-5,TRBV27,ASSIRLSRETQY
TRBD2,TRBJ2-5,TRBV20-1,SASFLAGAQETQY
-,TRBJ1-2,TRBV19,ASKIPIRRNGYT